This entry describes one TCR beta chain. Its antigen is unknown. The data were obtained in a study of cytomegalovirus exposure and HLA in healthy donors. Study overall: Across a few hundred genotyped donors, 81% landed in the Caucasian-associated ancestry cluster.

The CDR3 is made up of 15 amino acids. The germline V gene encodes CDR1 MNHNY and CDR2 SVGAGI (reference sequence). Trimming shortened V by 5 bases and J by 2 bases, and 15 bases separated the two germline ends. The PCR ran on 60 Vbeta and 13 Jbeta primers. The repertoire was sequenced with immunoSEQ multiplex PCR; TCRdb's copy has only in-frame clones and lacks some. Listed are 30,000 to 40,000 clones; 7.5% to 9.5% falls within the top ten. Whole-study results and caveats: Trimming of TCR beta V- and J-genes showed a link, identified in a later analysis, to a missense DCLRE1C variant. Reports showed the classifier diagnosing cytomegalovirus status with high specificity and sensitivity.

The chain combines TRBV6-6 with TRBJ2-5; weak D call: TRBD2 (5 bases). This sequence was found in a man aged 40-49 years in good health and CMV-seropositive. Sequencing was performed on PBMCs. The CDR3 loop is CASSPRAEYQETQYF. CDR3 bases: TGTGCCAGCAGTCCGAGGGCAGAATATCAAGAGACCCAGTACTTC.